Each of the 18 T cell receptor beta chains below was sequenced from the same sample in a study of radiation and T cells in renal cell carcinoma. Repertoires were generated with immunoSEQ multiplex PCR, while TCRdb's copy carries only in-frame clones and drops some. The data hold fewer than 200,000 clones, with about 87% observed a single time. As to time point: blood 4 weeks post-SBRT, at nephrectomy. Indicated treatment: 15 Gy SBRT to primary tumor, nephrectomy 4 weeks later. The sample here was blood, taken from a patient whose treatment included radiotherapy and nephrectomy. The receptors derive from a woman aged 50 to 65 with renal cell carcinoma.

The chain carries TRBV6-5 and TRBJ1-2; D perhaps matches TRBD1 (6 bases). Trimming removed 3 bases from V and 4 bases from J, with 12 bases in between. CDR3 length: 14 amino acids. Germline V gene sequence: CDR1 MNHEY, CDR2 SVGAGI. The CDR3 spells CASSYLGGGYGYTF. DNA for the CDR3: TGTGCCAGCAGTTATTTAGGGGGGGGCTATGGCTACACCTTC.

The V and J genes are TRBV5-6 and TRBJ2-1, with no clear D. CDR3 size: 12 residues. V lost 3 bases to trimming and J lost 10 bases, with 11 bases between them. Germline values: CDR1 SGHDT, CDR2 YYEEEE. The CDR3 here is CASSSPQSEQFF. CDR3 bases: TGTGCCAGCAGCTCCCCCCAAAGCGAGCAGTTCTTC. Complete variable domain (other parts from reference TRBV5-6 and TRBJ2-1): DAGVTQSPTHLIKTRGQQVTLRCSPKSGHDTVSWYQQALGQGPQFIFQYYEEEERQRGNFPDRFSGHQFPNYSSELNVNALLLGDSALYLCASSSPQSEQFFGPGTRLTVL.

In its sample, this clone was seen once. The chain is built from TRBV18 and TRBJ1-4, with 11 bases aligning to TRBD1. Germline CDR1 is KGHSH and CDR2 is LQKENI. Trimming cost V 3 bases and J 7 bases; bases outside gene matches: 13. The CDR3 extends over 18 amino acids. CDR3 protein: CASSPSGPGTGGSEKLFF. DNA of the CDR3: TGTGCCAGCTCACCGTCGGGTCCCGGGACAGGGGGTAGTGAAAAACTGTTTTTT.

The chain uses TRBV6-6 and TRBJ1-2; D gene uncertain. The germline V and J ends were trimmed by 6 bases and 5 bases, with 13 bases remaining between them. CDR1 and CDR2 from the germline V gene are MNHNY and SVGAGI (reference sequence). The CDR3 is 13 amino acids. The CDR3 nucleotides read TGTGCCAGCAGAAGCTTCTCGGGGTATGGCTACACCTTC. Translating it yields CASRSFSGYGYTF.

This clone was seen a single time. The chain uses TRBV19 and TRBJ1-2; 10 bases map to TRBD1. Germline V lookup: CDR1 LNHDA, CDR2 SQIVND (reference sequence). CDR3 size: 13 residues. Trimming removed 7 bases from V and 5 bases from J; junction bases left unmatched: 4. This CDR3 is CASNPGQGYGYTF. As DNA, the CDR3 is TGTGCCAGTAACCCGGGACAGGGGTATGGCTACACCTTC.

In its sample, this clone was seen once. The J gene is TRBJ1-3, the V gene TRBV19, with 9 bases matching TRBD1. CDR3 size: 15 residues. CDR1 LNHDA and CDR2 SQIVND come from the germline V gene (reference sequence). Trimming cost V 7 bases and J 3 bases; bases outside gene matches: 7. CDR3 coding DNA: TGTGCCAGTACCAGGACAGGGGCCTTTGGAAACACCATATATTTT. It translates to CASTRTGAFGNTIYF.

The chain links TRBV6-5 to TRBJ1-5, with TRBD1 as a possible D gene (6 bases). This CDR3 is 12 amino acids long. Germline V gene data show CDR1 as MNHEY and CDR2 as SVGAGI. Trimming shortened V by 7 bases and J by 2 bases, and 6 bases separated the two germline ends. The CDR3 DNA sequence: TGTGCCAGCAAGGGGGGCAATCAGCCCCAGCATTTT. Its translation is CASKGGNQPQHF.

The chain combines TRBV5-6 with TRBJ1-1; a weak D match, TRBD1 (6 bases). The CDR3 runs to 16 residues. The V and J ends lost 3 bases and 3 bases respectively, with 18 bases between them. From germline, CDR1 is SGHDT and CDR2 YYEEEE. CDR3 DNA: TGTGCCAGCAGCTCCCAACGGGGGGCGCGGGACACTGAAGCTTTCTTT. Translating it yields CASSSQRGARDTEAFF.

V is TRBV18 and J is TRBJ2-5, with a possible D match to TRBD2 (5 bases). Germline CDR1 KGHSH, CDR2 LQKENI. Between the trimmed V and J ends, which lost 4 bases and 1 base, there was a span of 13 bases. The CDR3 is 15 amino acids. The CDR3 reads CASSRAASGQETQYF. CDR3 coding DNA: TGTGCCAGCTCACGGGCCGCCAGCGGCCAAGAGACCCAGTACTTC.

The J gene is TRBJ2-5, the V gene TRBV19; a possible D gene is TRBD2 (5 bases). Trimming took off 9 bases at V and 5 bases at J, with 16 bases between the two ends. CDR1 and CDR2 (germline): LNHDA, SQIVND (reference sequence). The CDR3 is 13 residues long. The CDR3 is CASATGIGETQYF. The CDR3 nucleotides are TGTGCCAGCGCCACCGGGATTGGGGAGACCCAGTACTTC.

This clone was recorded once. The rearrangement links TRBV14 to TRBJ1-1; D unresolved. In germline, CDR1 is SGHDN, CDR2 FVKESK. Trimming took off 3 bases at V and 10 bases at J, with 15 bases between the two ends. The CDR3 is made up of 13 amino acids. The CDR3 reads CASSQTTVGRAFF. In nucleotides, the CDR3 is TGTGCCAGCAGCCAGACGACCGTGGGTCGAGCTTTCTTT.

The genes are TRBV6-1 and TRBJ1-1, with TRBD1 as a possible D gene (5 bases). V was shortened by 7 bases and J by 1 base, with 16 bases between the two germline ends. The length of the CDR3 is 15 residues. CDR1 is MNHNS and CDR2 is SASEGT in the germline V gene. Here the CDR3 reads CASTTMGRANTEAFF. Written as DNA, the CDR3 is TGTGCCAGCACTACCATGGGCAGGGCGAACACTGAAGCTTTCTTT.

J is TRBJ1-4 and V is TRBV7-2; D may be TRBD1 (5 bases). The germline V gene encodes CDR1 SGHTA and CDR2 FQGNSA. The CDR3 runs 14 residues. V was shortened by 4 bases and J by 8 bases, with 14 bases between the two germline ends. CDR3 bases: TGTGCCAGCAGCTCCCGAACAGGAAGAGAAAAACTGTTTTTT. This codes for CASSSRTGREKLFF.

The rearrangement uses TRBV19 and TRBJ1-5; possible D gene TRBD1, 5 bases. In germline, CDR1 is LNHDA, CDR2 SQIVND (reference sequence). Trimming shortened V by 7 bases and J by 2 bases, and 12 bases separated the two germline ends. The CDR3 contains 14 residues. For the CDR3, the DNA is TGTGCCAGTAAGGGGAAGTGGGGCAATCAGCCCCAGCATTTT. Translated: CASKGKWGNQPQHF. Drawing the rest from reference TRBV19 and TRBJ1-5, the complete variable domain is DGGITQSPKYLFRKEGQNVTLSCEQNLNHDAMYWYRQDPGQGLRLIYYSQIVNDFQKGDIAEGYSVSREKKESFPLTVTSAQKNPTAFYLCASKGKWGNQPQHFGDGTRLSIL.

The gene calls are TRBV19 and TRBJ1-5; D unresolved. Germline V gene sequence: CDR1 LNHDA, CDR2 SQIVND (reference sequence). The CDR3 has 13 amino acids. V dropped 3 bases and J dropped 12 bases, with 15 bases sitting between them. CDR3: CASSMNRPGGQHF. CDR3 coding DNA: TGTGCCAGTAGTATGAATCGGCCCGGCGGCCAGCATTTT.

This clone was detected only a few times. This chain joins TRBV5-1 and TRBJ2-7; perhaps TRBD2 as D (6 bases). The V end was cut by 0 bases, the J end by 3 bases, with 13 bases between. The CDR3 totals 15 residues. Germline V CDR1 and CDR2: SGHRS, YFSETQ. The CDR3 loop is CASSLGTDYYYEQYF. CDR3 nucleotides: TGCGCCAGCAGCTTGGGGACGGACTATTACTACGAGCAGTACTTC.

The chain couples TRBV6-6 to TRBJ2-2; 8 nucleotides match TRBD1. Germline CDR1 MNHNY, CDR2 SVGAGI (reference sequence). The CDR3 totals 16 residues. The V segment lost 4 bases and the J segment 1 base; nucleotides outside the gene matches: 5. The chain's CDR3 is CASSSSGTGNTGELFF. The CDR3 nucleotides are TGTGCCAGCAGTTCGTCCGGGACAGGGAACACCGGGGAGCTGTTTTTT.

The V gene is TRBV11-3, the J gene TRBJ2-3; the match to TRBD2 covers 8 bases. The CDR3 spans 14 residues. V dropped 5 bases and J dropped 2; count of bases not matched to a gene: 3. The germline V gene has CDR1 SGHNT and CDR2 YENEEA. The CDR3 loop is CASSPGGTTDTQYF. CDR3 sequence (DNA): TGTGCCAGCAGCCCGGGGGGGACCACAGATACGCAGTATTTT.